The entry that follows covers one T cell receptor (beta chain) sequence. The data were taken from a study of blood T cell repertoires in COVID-19. In the study overall: The United States, Italy and Spain were the sources of the acute and convalescent COVID-19 samples.

Assay: immunoSEQ multiplex PCR; the TCRdb copy retains only in-frame clones and omits some. The sample records 210,000 or so clones, over 70% being singletons. Germline V gene data show CDR1 as SNHLY and CDR2 as FYNNEI. Germline trimming cut 4 bases from V and 3 bases from J; bases unmatched to any gene: 6. There are 16 residues in the CDR3. The sample was PBMCs or T cells enriched from blood (not recorded which). The clonotype originates from a woman in her thirties who had been exposed to COVID-19. V gene TRBV2 combines with J gene TRBJ1-1, with 12 nucleotides matching TRBD1. The CDR3 DNA reads TGTGCCAGCAGTGGGCTGAGGGACAGGGGGCACACTGAAGCTTTCTTT. As protein: CASSGLRDRGHTEAFF.